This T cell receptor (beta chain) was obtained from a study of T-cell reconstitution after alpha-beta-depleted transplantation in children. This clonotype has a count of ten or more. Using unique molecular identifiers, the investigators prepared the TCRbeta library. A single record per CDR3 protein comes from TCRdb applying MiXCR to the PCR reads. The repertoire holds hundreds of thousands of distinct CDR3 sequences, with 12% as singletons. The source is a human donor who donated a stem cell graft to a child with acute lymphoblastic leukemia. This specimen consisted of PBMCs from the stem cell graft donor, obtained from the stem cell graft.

CDR3 DNA: TGCGCCAGCAGCAGCACAGGGAACTTCTATGGCTACACCTTC. Protein: CASSSTGNFYGYTF. V usage is TRBV5-1 and J usage is TRBJ1-2, with D possibly TRBD1 on 6 matching bases. The ends were cut back, 4 bases at V and 4 bases at J, with 14 bases in the middle. CDR1 is SGHRS and CDR2 is YFSETQ in the germline V gene. CDR3 size: 14 residues. Full variable domain (missing parts from reference TRBV5-1 and TRBJ1-2): KAGVTQTPRYLIKTRGQQVTLSCSPISGHRSVSWYQQTPGQGLQFLFEYFSETQRNKGNFPGRFSGRQFSNSRSEMNVSTLELGDSALYLCASSSTGNFYGYTFGSGTRLTVV.